This passage covers 2 T cell receptor beta chains from one sample sequenced in a study of glioma-infiltrating T cells after dendritic cell vaccination. Clones were read by immunoSEQ multiplex PCR, and TCRdb kept only the in-frame ones, dropping some. The data hold tens of thousands of clones, with 70% to 90% observed a single time. The sample consisted of blood, taken before dendritic cell vaccination. Every receptor here comes from a human donor with glioblastoma.

This clone was seen a single time. The chain recombines TRBV19 with TRBJ1-5; 7 bases align to TRBD1. The CDR3 contains 16 residues. CDR1 is LNHDA and CDR2 is SQIVND in the germline V gene (reference sequence). V lost 4 bases, J lost 3 bases, and 9 bases stayed unmatched. CDR3 DNA sequence: TGTGCCAGTAGTACCCGGACAGGCCTACTCAATCAGCCCCAGCATTTT. This encodes CASSTRTGLLNQPQHF.

The chain joins TRBV6-1 to TRBJ1-6, with D possibly matching TRBD1 (5 bases). CDR1 MNHNS and CDR2 SASEGT come from the germline V gene. CDR3 length: 14 residues. V gave up 2 bases and J gave up 8 bases, with 10 bases separating them. CDR3 in DNA: TGTGCCAGCAGTGAAATCCAGGGTGATTCACCCCTCCACTTT. It translates to CASSEIQGDSPLHF.